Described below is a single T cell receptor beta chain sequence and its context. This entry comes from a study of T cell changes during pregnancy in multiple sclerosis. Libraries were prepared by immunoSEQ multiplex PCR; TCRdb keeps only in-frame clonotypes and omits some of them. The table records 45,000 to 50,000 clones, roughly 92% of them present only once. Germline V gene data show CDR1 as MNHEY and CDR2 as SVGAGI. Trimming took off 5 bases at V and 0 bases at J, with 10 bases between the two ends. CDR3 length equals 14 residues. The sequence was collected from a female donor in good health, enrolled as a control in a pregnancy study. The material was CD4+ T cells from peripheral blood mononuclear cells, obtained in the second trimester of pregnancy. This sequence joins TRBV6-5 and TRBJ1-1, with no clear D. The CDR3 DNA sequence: TGTGCCAGCAGTCCTAGACCGTTGAACACTGAAGCTTTCTTT. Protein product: CASSPRPLNTEAFF.